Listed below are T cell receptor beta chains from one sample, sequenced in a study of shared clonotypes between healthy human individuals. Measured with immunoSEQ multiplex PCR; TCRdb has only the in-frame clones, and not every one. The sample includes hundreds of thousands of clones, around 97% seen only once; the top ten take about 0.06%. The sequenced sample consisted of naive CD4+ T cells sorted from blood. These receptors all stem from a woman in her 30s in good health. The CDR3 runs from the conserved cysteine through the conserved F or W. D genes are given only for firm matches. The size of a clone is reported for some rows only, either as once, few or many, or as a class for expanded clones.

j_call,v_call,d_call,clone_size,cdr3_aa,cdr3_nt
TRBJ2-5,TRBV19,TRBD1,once,CASSPGTVPFPQETQYF,TGTGCCAGTAGTCCCGGGACAGTCCCCTTCCCCCAAGAGACCCAGTACTTC
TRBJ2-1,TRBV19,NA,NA,CASTPSQVWGNEQFF,TGTGCCAGTACTCCCTCACAGGTCTGGGGCAATGAGCAGTTCTTC
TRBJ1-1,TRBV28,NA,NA,CASSLLSPPWSMNTEAFF,TGTGCCAGCAGTTTATTATCCCCACCATGGAGCATGAACACTGAAGCTTTCTTT
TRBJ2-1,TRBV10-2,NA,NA,CASRPRAEVRNEQFF,TGCGCCAGCAGGCCACGGGCGGAAGTACGCAATGAGCAGTTCTTC
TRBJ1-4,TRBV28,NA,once,CASSFPPGGNEKLFF,TGTGCCAGCAGTTTCCCCCCCGGGGGGAATGAAAAACTGTTTTTT
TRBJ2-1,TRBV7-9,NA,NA,CASSLERNEQFF,TGTGCCAGCAGCTTAGAGCGGAATGAGCAGTTCTTC
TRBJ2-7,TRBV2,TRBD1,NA,CASRDREEGEQYF,TGTGCCAGCAGGGACAGGGAAGAGGGCGAGCAGTACTTC
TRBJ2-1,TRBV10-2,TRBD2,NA,CASSDQRDSYNEQFF,TGCGCCAGCAGTGATCAGCGGGACTCCTACAATGAGCAGTTCTTC
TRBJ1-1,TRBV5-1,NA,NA,CASSLPQAGNTEAFF,TGCGCCAGCAGCTTACCCCAGGCGGGGAACACTGAAGCTTTCTTT
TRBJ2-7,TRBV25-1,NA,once,CASSETPGPEQYF,TGTGCCAGCAGTGAAACGCCCGGGCCCGAGCAGTACTTC
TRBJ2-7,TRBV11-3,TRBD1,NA,CASSTGTGVAPFYEQYF,TGTGCCAGCAGCACCGGGACAGGGGTCGCTCCCTTCTACGAGCAGTACTTC
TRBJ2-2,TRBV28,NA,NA,CASSLMATGELFF,TGTGCCAGCAGTTTAATGGCCACCGGGGAGCTGTTTTTT
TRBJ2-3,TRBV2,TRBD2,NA,CASSVLAGVSTDTQYF,TGTGCCAGCAGCGTTCTAGCGGGAGTAAGCACAGATACGCAGTATTTT
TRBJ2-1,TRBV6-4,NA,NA,CASSVHEVGYNEQFF,TGTGCCAGCAGTGTACACGAGGTTGGCTACAATGAGCAGTTCTTC
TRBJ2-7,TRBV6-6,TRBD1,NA,CASSLTTGGHEQYF,TGTGCCAGCAGTCTAACGACAGGGGGTCACGAGCAGTACTTC
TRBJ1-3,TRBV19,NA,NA,CASSVTLGSGNTIYF,TGTGCCAGTAGTGTGACCCTCGGCTCTGGAAACACCATATATTTT
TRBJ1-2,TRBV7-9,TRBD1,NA,CASSPGGAYGYTF,TGTGCCAGCAGCCCAGGGGGCGCCTATGGCTACACCTTC
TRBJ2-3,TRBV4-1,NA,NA,CASSQEPSTNTDTQYF,TGCGCCAGCAGCCAAGAACCCTCCACTAACACAGATACGCAGTATTTT
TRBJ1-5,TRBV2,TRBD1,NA,CASSARDSSNQPQHF,TGTGCCAGCAGTGCCAGGGACAGTAGCAATCAGCCCCAGCATTTT
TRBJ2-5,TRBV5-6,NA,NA,CASSLGSQETQYF,TGTGCCAGCAGCTTGGGCTCCCAAGAGACCCAGTACTTC
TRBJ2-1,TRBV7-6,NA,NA,CASSLVSYNEQFF,TGTGCCAGCTCTCTGGTCTCCTACAATGAGCAGTTCTTC
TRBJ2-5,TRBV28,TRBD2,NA,CASSLNVGTSGQETQYF,TGTGCCAGCAGTTTAAATGTCGGGACTAGCGGACAAGAGACCCAGTACTTC